This passage covers 14 T cell receptor beta chains from one sample sequenced in a study of cytomegalovirus exposure and HLA in healthy donors. PCR amplification relied on 60 Vbeta primers (plus 13 Jbeta primers). Method: immunoSEQ multiplex PCR; TCRdb's copy keeps in-frame clones and lacks some. Of approximately 190,000 clones in the sample, over 75% were seen once. Sequenced: PBMCs. These receptors were taken from a man over 45 in good health and CMV-seronegative.

The chain uses TRBV30 and TRBJ1-2; perhaps TRBD1 as D (6 bases). The V end was cut by 2 bases, the J end by 5 bases, with 12 bases between. The CDR3 totals 13 residues. Germline V CDR1 and CDR2: GTSNPN, SVGIG (reference sequence). The CDR3 bases are TGTGCCTGGAGTTCGACAGGAGGATATGGCTACACCTTC. It codes for CAWSSTGGYGYTF. The entire variable domain, with the rest obtained from reference TRBV30 and TRBJ1-2, is as follows: SQTIHQWPATLVQPVGSPLSLECTVEGTSNPNLYWYRQAAGRGLQLLFYSVGIGQISSEVPQNLSASRPQDRQFILSSKKLLLSDSGFYLCAWSSTGGYGYTFGSGTRLTVV.

This clone occurred a few times. The CDR3 region has the DNA TGTGCCAGTACTACAGGGGAAAAACTGTTTTTT. Translated: CASTTGEKLFF. The chain couples TRBV19 to TRBJ1-4; D is perhaps TRBD1 (6 bases). The CDR3 runs to 11 residues. Trimming left V 7 bases short and J 8 bases short, with 8 bases between. Germline V lookup: CDR1 LNHDA, CDR2 SQIVND (reference sequence).

This rearrangement joins TRBV7-9 to TRBJ2-3; 7 positions agree with TRBD1. Germline values: CDR1 SEHNR, CDR2 FQNEAQ (reference sequence). The CDR3 runs to 15 residues. V trimming: 5 bases; J trimming: 1 base; junction bases outside the gene matches: 6. CDR3 in amino acids: CASSLDRARTDTQYF. The CDR3 coding sequence is TGTGCCAGCAGCCTAGACAGGGCCCGCACAGATACGCAGTATTTT.

DNA of the CDR3: TGTGCCAGCAGCCAGGATAGGGACAGCATCTATGGCTACACCTTC. Amino acid sequence: CASSQDRDSIYGYTF. The chain combines TRBV4-2 with TRBJ1-2; 7 bases agree with TRBD1. Trimming took 3 bases from V and 4 from J; bases not matched to a gene: 8. Germline assignment: CDR1 LGHNA and CDR2 YNFKEQ. This CDR3 is built from 15 residues.

This clone was seen a few times. The chain carries TRBV4-3 and TRBJ2-1, with D possibly being TRBD2 (6 bases). This CDR3 spans 15 amino acids. From germline, CDR1 is LGHNA and CDR2 YSLEER. The V gene lost 2 bases and the J gene lost 10 bases, with 18 bases spanning the gap. Written as DNA, the CDR3 is TGCGCCAGCAGCCAATCCCGGGACTCTTCTTGGGAGCAGTTCTTC. Protein: CASSQSRDSSWEQFF.

This clone was seen just once. V usage is TRBV9 and J usage is TRBJ2-2; TRBD2 matches 7 bases. Trimming took 5 bases from V and 3 from J; bases not matched to a gene: 16. The CDR3 has 18 residues. The V gene's germline CDR1 is SGDLS and CDR2 YYNGEE. The CDR3 bases are TGTGCCAGCAGGGACCCGGGGGAGGCGGGGGACGACACCGGGGAGCTGTTTTTT. It translates to CASRDPGEAGDDTGELFF.

The chain has TRBV6-1 and TRBJ2-2; D might be TRBD2 (7 bases). Trimming pared 2 bases from V and 7 bases from J, leaving 20 bases between. The CDR3 sequence is 17 residues long. Per the germline V gene, CDR1 is MNHNS and CDR2 is SASEGT. The CDR3 sequence is CASSEQEGTGRVGELFF. The CDR3 DNA reads TGTGCCAGCAGTGAACAAGAGGGAACAGGGAGGGTCGGGGAGCTGTTTTTT.

This chain links TRBV5-1 with TRBJ2-1, with TRBD2 as a possible D gene (6 bases). Trimming cost V 0 bases and J 1 base, with 8 bases left between them. The germline V gene encodes CDR1 SGHRS and CDR2 YFSETQ. The CDR3 spans 15 residues. The CDR3 region is CASSLAGDSYNEQFF. CDR3 nucleotide sequence: TGCGCCAGCAGCTTGGCGGGGGATTCCTACAATGAGCAGTTCTTC.

The chain employs TRBV2 and TRBJ2-3; TRBD2 matches at 12 bases. The V gene's germline CDR1 is SNHLY and CDR2 FYNNEI. V was pared by 5 bases and J by 7 bases, with 7 bases of the junction left unmatched. There are 15 residues in the CDR3. CDR3 region: CASSPLAGGPHTQYF. The CDR3 region has the DNA TGTGCCAGCAGTCCACTAGCGGGGGGTCCCCATACGCAGTATTTT. Drawing the rest from reference TRBV2 and TRBJ2-3, the complete variable domain is EPEVTQTPSHQVTQMGQEVILRCVPISNHLYFYWYRQILGQKVEFLVSFYNNEISEKSEIFDDQFSVERPDGSNFTLKIRSTKLEDSAMYFCASSPLAGGPHTQYFGPGTRLTVL.

The rearrangement joins TRBV7-2 to TRBJ2-5; TRBD2 matches 12 bases. The germline gives CDR1 SGHTA, CDR2 FQGNSA. V lost 1 base and J lost 3; bases outside the gene matches: 0. The CDR3 has 15 amino acids. The CDR3 DNA reads as TGTGCCAGCAGCTTAGGACTAGCGGGGGAAGAGACCCAGTACTTC. It codes for CASSLGLAGEETQYF.

The chain is built from TRBV10-2 and TRBJ1-2; D gene unclear. CDR1 and CDR2 (germline): WSHSY, SAAADI. The length of the CDR3 is 13 residues. The V gene lost 0 bases and the J gene lost 7 bases, with 9 bases spanning the gap. The CDR3 here is CASSESAEGGYTF. The CDR3 DNA is TGCGCCAGCAGTGAGTCGGCGGAGGGTGGCTACACCTTC.

J is TRBJ1-3 and V is TRBV7-7, with D tentatively TRBD2 (6 bases). The DNA end lines up better with TRBJ2-2; the J call may be wrong. This CDR3 contains 14 residues. Germline values: CDR1 SSHAT, CDR2 FNYEAQ (reference sequence). CDR3 amino acids: CASSLTSLSGELFF. As DNA, the CDR3 is TGTGCCAGCAGCTTAACTAGCCTTTCGGGGGAGCTGTTTTTT.

Turning to this clone: The sample holds other DNA sequences that translate to the same CDR3. The gene calls are TRBV9 and TRBJ2-3, with 9 bases matching TRBD2. The CDR3 spans 15 residues. Per the germline V gene, CDR1 is SGDLS and CDR2 is YYNGEE. J was trimmed by 4 bases and V by 4 bases; bases with no gene match: 7. CDR3 residues: CASSPGGGGADTQYF. CDR3 coding DNA: TGTGCCAGCAGCCCTGGTGGCGGGGGGGCAGATACGCAGTATTTT.

V usage is TRBV6-5 and J usage is TRBJ2-1; a weak D match, TRBD2 (5 bases). This CDR3 region has 15 residues. Trimming took 5 bases from V and 1 from J, leaving 12 bases between them. Germline-derived CDR1 and CDR2 are MNHEY and SVGAGI. The CDR3 here is CASSTKRESYNEQFF. As DNA, the CDR3 is TGTGCCAGCAGTACAAAGAGGGAGTCCTACAATGAGCAGTTCTTC.